The source of this TCR beta chain is a study of shared clonotypes between healthy human individuals. The wider study: Per donor, CD8 memory used one plate, CD8 naive used two, CD4 memory used three and CD4 naive used three.

Overall study findings and caveats: Larger estimated richness was generally recorded for naive subsets relative to memory subsets.

Assay used: immunoSEQ multiplex PCR; TCRdb lists only in-frame clones, some missing. The data contain 1.6 million or so clones, approximately 98.5% of them singletons. Germline CDR1 reads MDHEN; CDR2 reads SYDVKM. Trimming took 2 bases from V and 1 from J; bases not matched to a gene: 6. This CDR3 is built from 17 residues. Healthy and HIV-negative, the adult donors had no recent acute infections or vaccinations. As to this clone: Its antigen is not known.

The source is a man younger than 45 in good health. This chain uses TRBV28 with TRBJ2-7; the match to TRBD2 covers 12 bases. Sample: naive CD4+ T cells sorted from blood. Indicated subset: CD45RA+ positively selected. The CDR3 reads CASSLGTTSGSSYEQYF. CDR3 DNA sequence: TGTGCCAGCAGTTTAGGGACGACTAGCGGGAGTTCCTACGAGCAGTACTTC.